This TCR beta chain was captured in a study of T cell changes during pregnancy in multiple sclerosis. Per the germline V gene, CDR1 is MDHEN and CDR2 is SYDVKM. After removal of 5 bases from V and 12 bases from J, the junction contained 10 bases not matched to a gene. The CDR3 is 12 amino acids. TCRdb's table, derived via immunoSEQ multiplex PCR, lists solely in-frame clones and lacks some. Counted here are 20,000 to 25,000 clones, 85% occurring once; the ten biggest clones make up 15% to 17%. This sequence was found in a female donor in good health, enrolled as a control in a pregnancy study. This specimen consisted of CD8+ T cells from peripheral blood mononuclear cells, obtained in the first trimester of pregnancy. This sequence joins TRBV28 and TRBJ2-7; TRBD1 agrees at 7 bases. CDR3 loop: CASSLITGDRYF. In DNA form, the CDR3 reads TGTGCCAGCAGTCTGATAACAGGGGATCGGTACTTC.